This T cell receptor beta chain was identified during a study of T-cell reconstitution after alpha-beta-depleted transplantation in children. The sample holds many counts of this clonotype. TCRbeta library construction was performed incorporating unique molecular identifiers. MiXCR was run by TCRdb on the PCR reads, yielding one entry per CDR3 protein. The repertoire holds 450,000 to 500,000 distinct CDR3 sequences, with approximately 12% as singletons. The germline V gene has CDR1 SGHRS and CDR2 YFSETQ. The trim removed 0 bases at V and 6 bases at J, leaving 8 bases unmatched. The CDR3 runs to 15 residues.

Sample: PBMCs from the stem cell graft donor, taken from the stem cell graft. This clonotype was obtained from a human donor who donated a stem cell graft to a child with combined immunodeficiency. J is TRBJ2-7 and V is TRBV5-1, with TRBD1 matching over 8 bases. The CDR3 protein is CASSLEPGQALEQYF. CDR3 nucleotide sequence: TGCGCCAGCAGCTTGGAACCGGGACAGGCCCTCGAGCAGTACTTC. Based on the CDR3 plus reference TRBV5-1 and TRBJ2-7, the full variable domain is KAGVTQTPRYLIKTRGQQVTLSCSPISGHRSVSWYQQTPGQGLQFLFEYFSETQRNKGNFPGRFSGRQFSNSRSEMNVSTLELGDSALYLCASSLEPGQALEQYFGPGTRLTVT.